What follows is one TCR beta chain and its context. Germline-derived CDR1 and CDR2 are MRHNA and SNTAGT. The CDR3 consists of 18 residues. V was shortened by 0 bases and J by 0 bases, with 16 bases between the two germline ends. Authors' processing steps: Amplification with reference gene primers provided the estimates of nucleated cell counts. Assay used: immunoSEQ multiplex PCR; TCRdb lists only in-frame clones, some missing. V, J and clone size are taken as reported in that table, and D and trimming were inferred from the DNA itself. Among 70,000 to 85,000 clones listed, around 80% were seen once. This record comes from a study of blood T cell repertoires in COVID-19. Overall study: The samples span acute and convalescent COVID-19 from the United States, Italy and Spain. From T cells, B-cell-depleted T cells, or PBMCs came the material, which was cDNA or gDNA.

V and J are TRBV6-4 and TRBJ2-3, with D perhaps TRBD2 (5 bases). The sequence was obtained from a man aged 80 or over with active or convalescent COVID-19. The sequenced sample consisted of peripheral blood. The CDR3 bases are TGTGCCAGCAGTGACTCGAGTTTTGCGGGCGCTAGCACAGATACGCAGTATTTT. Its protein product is CASSDSSFAGASTDTQYF.